The next 3 T cell receptor beta chains were all read from a single sample in a study of blood T cell repertoires in COVID-19. TCRdb's table, derived via immunoSEQ multiplex PCR, lists solely in-frame clones and lacks some. The table has approximately 280,000 clones, roughly 85% seen once. Input material: peripheral blood. The receptors come from a man aged 50 or older with active or convalescent COVID-19.

J is TRBJ2-7 and V is TRBV3-1 (or the pseudogene TRBV3-2); 7 bases are a match to TRBD1. The germline V gene has CDR1 LGHDT and CDR2 YNNKEL (reference sequence). This CDR3 comprises 15 residues. V was clipped by 4 bases and J by 3 bases; unmatched bases: 9. The CDR3 DNA reads TGTGCCAGCAGCCGTGAAGACAGGGCGCTCTACGAGCAGTACTTC. It yields the protein CASSREDRALYEQYF.

This clone has a single count. CDR3 bases: TGTGCCTGGAGTTTTCCCACAGGGGATAGAGGTGAAGCTTTCTTT. Its translation: CAWSFPTGDRGEAFF. The chain has TRBV30 and TRBJ1-1, with TRBD1 identical over 7 bases. This CDR3 contains 15 residues. V gave up 2 bases and J gave up 7 bases; unmatched junction bases: 13. Germline lookup yields CDR1 GTSNPN and CDR2 SVGIG (reference sequence).

The V and J genes are TRBV21-1 and TRBJ1-1; the table's D gene call, TRBD1, was not cross checked with the DNA. TRBV21-1 counts as a pseudogene. The CDR3 contains 13 residues. This CDR3 reads CASSKAGALVAFF. The CDR3, as DNA: TGTGCCAGCAGCAAAGCGGGGGCGCTGGTTGCTTTCTTT.